This is a list of T cell receptor beta chains from one sample in a study of cytomegalovirus exposure and HLA in healthy donors. The data were produced by immunoSEQ multiplex PCR, yet TCRdb's version contains in-frame clones alone and is incomplete. The sample's table shows 200,000 to 250,000 clones. The sample consisted of PBMCs. The receptors here all came from a woman younger than 45 in good health and CMV-seropositive. CDR3s include the opening cysteine and the closing phenylalanine or tryptophan. The D gene is left open where the match is weak.

J: TRBJ1-1; V: TRBV19; D: TRBD1; DNA: TGTGCCAGTAATAGCGGACAGGGCTCGGCTGAAGCTTTCTTT; CDR3: CASNSGQGSAEAFF
J: TRBJ1-3; V: TRBV20-1; D: -; DNA: TGCAGTGCCCCTACTGGAAACACCATATATTTT; CDR3: CSAPTGNTIYF
J: TRBJ1-1; V: TRBV5-1; D: -; DNA: TGCGCCAGCAGCTTGGGGCCTCCAAACACTGAAGCTTTCTTT; CDR3: CASSLGPPNTEAFF
J: TRBJ1-2; V: TRBV28; D: -; DNA: TGTGCCAGCGGTGACCCTACGGGGGGCTACACCTTC; CDR3: CASGDPTGGYTF
J: TRBJ2-3; V: TRBV28; D: TRBD2; DNA: TGTGCCAGCAGTTTAAGACTAGGGACTAGCGGGAGAGTAGATACGCAGTATTTT; CDR3: CASSLRLGTSGRVDTQYF
J: TRBJ1-1; V: TRBV9; D: TRBD1; DNA: TGTGCCAGCAGCTCGAGGGGGCCCTCAATGAACACTGAAGCTTTCTTT; CDR3: CASSSRGPSMNTEAFF
J: TRBJ2-1; V: TRBV27; D: TRBD2; DNA: TGTGCCAGCAGTTCCATGTCGACTAGCGGGAGCGATGAGCAGTTCTTC; CDR3: CASSSMSTSGSDEQFF
J: TRBJ1-2; V: TRBV6-1; D: -; DNA: TGTGCCAGCAGTGAACGAGGGGAGGCTAACACCTTC; CDR3: CASSERGEANTF
J: TRBJ1-2; V: TRBV29-1; D: -; DNA: TGCAGCGTTGATTGGGCAGGACTATATGGCTACACCTTC; CDR3: CSVDWAGLYGYTF
J: TRBJ2-7; V: TRBV4-3; D: TRBD1; DNA: TGCGCCAGCAGCCAAGAGGAAGACAGGGCAAGGAGGACCTACGAGCAGTACTTC; CDR3: CASSQEEDRARRTYEQYF
J: TRBJ2-3; V: TRBV30; D: -; DNA: TGTGCCTGCACCCTCCAGGCGCTGGTTTCGCAGTATTTT; CDR3: CACTLQALVSQYF
J: TRBJ2-2; V: TRBV7-2; D: TRBD2; DNA: TGTGCCAGCAGCTTCAAGCGGGAGGTGGTCGGGGAGCTGTTTTTT; CDR3: CASSFKREVVGELFF
J: TRBJ2-7; V: TRBV29-1; D: -; DNA: TGCAGCGTTGCCAGCGCCCTCTCCTACGAGCAGTACTTC; CDR3: CSVASALSYEQYF
J: TRBJ1-3; V: TRBV5-6; D: -; DNA: TGTGCCAGCAGCTCCGACGGGACTTCTGGAAACACCATATATTTT; CDR3: CASSSDGTSGNTIYF
J: TRBJ2-7; V: TRBV15; D: -; DNA: TGTGCCACCAGCAGAGATCGGACAGCCCCCTACGAGCAGTACTTC; CDR3: CATSRDRTAPYEQYF
J: TRBJ1-4; V: TRBV4-2; D: -; DNA: TGTGCCAGCAGCCAAGTACAGACAACTAATGAAAAACTGTTTTTT; CDR3: CASSQVQTTNEKLFF
J: TRBJ1-2; V: TRBV5-1; D: -; DNA: TGCGCCAGCAGCTTGGCGGGGAAAGACTATGGCTACACCTTC; CDR3: CASSLAGKDYGYTF
J: TRBJ1-2; V: TRBV19; D: -; DNA: TGTGCCAGTAGGAGCAGGCAGCACTATGGCTACACCTTC; CDR3: CASRSRQHYGYTF
J: TRBJ1-1; V: TRBV18; D: -; DNA: TGTGCCAGCTCACCACAGGGGCAAGGGACTGAAGCTTTCTTT; CDR3: CASSPQGQGTEAFF
J: TRBJ1-1; V: TRBV5-1; D: TRBD1; DNA: TGCGCCAGCAGCTTGGACGGACAGGTTGAGACTGAAGCTTTCTTT; CDR3: CASSLDGQVETEAFF
J: TRBJ1-2; V: TRBV11-2; D: TRBD1; DNA: TGTGCCAGCAGCCTAGGACAGGGGGGTGGCTACACCTTC; CDR3: CASSLGQGGGYTF
J: TRBJ1-5; V: TRBV5-5; D: -; DNA: TGTGCCAGCAGCCCAACAGGGAATCAGCCCCAGCATTTT; CDR3: CASSPTGNQPQHF
J: TRBJ2-4; V: TRBV7-9; D: -; DNA: TGTGCCAGCCCTACGAAGGGGAACATTCAGTACTTC; CDR3: CASPTKGNIQYF
J: TRBJ2-3; V: TRBV7-9; D: -; DNA: TGTGCCAGCAGCTTTTCACAGCCTGGAGATACGCAGTATTTT; CDR3: CASSFSQPGDTQYF
J: TRBJ1-4; V: TRBV7-2; D: TRBD1; DNA: TGTGCCAGCAGCTTGGACAGGGGGAACGAAAAACTGTTTTTT; CDR3: CASSLDRGNEKLFF
J: TRBJ2-1; V: TRBV7-2; D: -; DNA: TGTGCCAGCAGTAAACCTCTCAAGGGGGTAACCTACAATGAGCAGTTCTTC; CDR3: CASSKPLKGVTYNEQFF
J: TRBJ2-1; V: TRBV5-1; D: TRBD1; DNA: TGCGCCAGCAGCTTGACGGACAGGTACAATGAGCAGTTCTTC; CDR3: CASSLTDRYNEQFF
J: TRBJ2-5; V: TRBV11-2; D: TRBD1; DNA: TGTGCCAGCACCGAGACAGGGGAGACCCAGTACTTC; CDR3: CASTETGETQYF
J: TRBJ2-1; V: TRBV5-1; D: TRBD2; DNA: TGCGCCAGCAGCTTGGCCCCTAGCGGCTACAATGAGCAGTTCTTC; CDR3: CASSLAPSGYNEQFF
J: TRBJ1-1; V: TRBV6-1; D: TRBD1; DNA: TGTGCCAGCAGACCAAGACAGGGGAACACTGAAGCTTTCTTT; CDR3: CASRPRQGNTEAFF
J: TRBJ1-1; V: TRBV27; D: TRBD1; DNA: TGTGCCAGCAGCACCCGGACAGGGGGCGAAGCTTTCTTT; CDR3: CASSTRTGGEAFF
J: TRBJ1-1; V: TRBV5-1; D: -; DNA: TGCGCCAGCAGTTACGGCGGCGGGGGAAACACTGAAGCTTTCTTT; CDR3: CASSYGGGGNTEAFF
J: TRBJ2-3; V: TRBV25-1; D: TRBD1; DNA: TGTGCCAGCAGTAGTAGACAGGGGGTTACAGATACGCAGTATTTT; CDR3: CASSSRQGVTDTQYF
J: TRBJ1-5; V: TRBV11-3; D: -; DNA: TGTGCCAGCGAGAGAAGGCAGGGCCTTCAGCCCCAGCATTTT; CDR3: CASERRQGLQPQHF
J: TRBJ1-2; V: TRBV5-5; D: -; DNA: TGTGCCAGCAGCTTGAACCCCGAGGGCTACACCTTC; CDR3: CASSLNPEGYTF
J: TRBJ2-2; V: TRBV7-6; D: -; DNA: TGTGCCAGCAGCTCACAGGTTTACACCGGGGAGCTGTTTTTT; CDR3: CASSSQVYTGELFF
J: TRBJ2-5; V: TRBV5-1; D: TRBD2; DNA: TGCGCCAGCCGGGACATCGGGAGGCTAGCGGGCCAGCTAGAGACCCAGTACTTC; CDR3: CASRDIGRLAGQLETQYF
J: TRBJ1-4; V: TRBV19; D: -; DNA: TGTGCCAGTAGTATAGCAGTCGGCGGGGGAGCCCATGAAAAACTGTTTTTT; CDR3: CASSIAVGGGAHEKLFF
J: TRBJ2-7; V: TRBV15; D: TRBD1; DNA: TGTGCCACCAGCAGAGTTTTGGGAGGACAGGGAATTTTGTACGAGCAGTACTTC; CDR3: CATSRVLGGQGILYEQYF
J: TRBJ1-4; V: TRBV28; D: -; DNA: TGTGCCAGCAGTTTCAGGGTGGGGGGGCCTAATGAAAAACTGTTTTTT; CDR3: CASSFRVGGPNEKLFF
J: TRBJ2-3; V: TRBV7-7; D: TRBD2; DNA: TGTGCCAGCAGCCCCGGACTAGCGACCACAGATACGCAGTATTTT; CDR3: CASSPGLATTDTQYF
J: TRBJ1-2; V: TRBV5-1; D: -; DNA: TGCGCCAGCAGCCCTGAGGGGGAAAGGGGCTACACCTTC; CDR3: CASSPEGERGYTF
J: TRBJ1-1; V: TRBV10-2; D: -; DNA: TGCGCTAGCAGGAGTAGACAGGAAAACACTGAAGCTTTCTTT; CDR3: CASRSRQENTEAFF
J: TRBJ2-3; V: TRBV25-1; D: TRBD2; DNA: TGTGCCAGCAGCCAGACGGGACTAGCGGAAGTACAAGATACGCAGTATTTT; CDR3: CASSQTGLAEVQDTQYF
J: TRBJ2-7; V: TRBV7-9; D: -; DNA: TGTGCCAGCAGCCCCGAAGGATTAGGGCGGGACTACGAGCAGTACTTC; CDR3: CASSPEGLGRDYEQYF
J: TRBJ2-7; V: TRBV6-5; D: TRBD2; DNA: TGTGCCACCGAGGCTAGCGGGAGATCCGAGCAGTACTTC; CDR3: CATEASGRSEQYF
J: TRBJ2-7; V: TRBV11-2; D: TRBD1; DNA: TGTGCCAGCAGCTTAGTGGGACAGCGTGGGTTACGGGCTCACGAGCAGTACTTC; CDR3: CASSLVGQRGLRAHEQYF
J: TRBJ1-2; V: TRBV11-2; D: TRBD1; DNA: TGTGCCAGCAGCTCCAACAGGGGCGGCGGCTACACCTTC; CDR3: CASSSNRGGGYTF
J: TRBJ1-2; V: TRBV30; D: TRBD1; DNA: TGTGCCTGGAATGGACAGGGGCCCTCTTTTTATGGCTACACCTTC; CDR3: CAWNGQGPSFYGYTF
J: TRBJ2-7; V: TRBV6-1; D: -; DNA: TGTGCCAGCAGGGGCGGTGCGGACAGTACCTACGAGCAGTACTTC; CDR3: CASRGGADSTYEQYF
J: TRBJ1-1; V: TRBV10-3; D: -; DNA: TGTGCCATCAGTGAGGGTAGGGGCACTGAAGCTTTCTTT; CDR3: CAISEGRGTEAFF
J: TRBJ1-1; V: TRBV6-5; D: TRBD1; DNA: TGTGCCAGCACTATAGGGGGACAGGGGGGGACAAAAGCTTTCTTT; CDR3: CASTIGGQGGTKAFF
J: TRBJ1-6; V: TRBV5-6; D: -; DNA: TGTGCCAGCAGCTTGGCCCGGGGGGTAAGGTCACCCCTCCACTTT; CDR3: CASSLARGVRSPLHF
J: TRBJ2-3; V: TRBV7-2; D: TRBD2; DNA: TGTGCCAGCAGCTTAGTGGCGGGAGGGCCCCCCACAGATACGCAGTATTTT; CDR3: CASSLVAGGPPTDTQYF
J: TRBJ2-1; V: TRBV28; D: -; DNA: TGTGCCAGCAGTTCCGCGACAGGGTCAGGGACTGGTGAGCAGTTCTTC; CDR3: CASSSATGSGTGEQFF
J: TRBJ2-7; V: TRBV19; D: TRBD2; DNA: TGTGCCAGTACAGCGGGGGACCGCTCCTACGAGCAGTACTTC; CDR3: CASTAGDRSYEQYF
J: TRBJ2-7; V: TRBV19; D: -; DNA: TGTGCCAGTAGTTATCGGAGAGAAGGCTACGAGCAGTACTTC; CDR3: CASSYRREGYEQYF
J: TRBJ1-2; V: TRBV9; D: -; DNA: TGTGCCAGCAGCGTAGCTACGGGACTCTACTATGGCTACACCTTC; CDR3: CASSVATGLYYGYTF
J: TRBJ2-7; V: TRBV4-3; D: TRBD2; DNA: TGCGCCAGCAGCCGACAGGCTAGCGGGAGGAGCTACGAGCAGTACTTC; CDR3: CASSRQASGRSYEQYF